The TCR beta chain under discussion was sequenced for a study of tissue T cells after allogeneic stem cell transplantation. Whole-study results and caveats: The study did not identify alloreactive or antigen-specific tissue TCRs, and some clones might be persisting host cells. Tissue-detected TCR repertoire was only partly captured by blood and spleen T cells. Shared clones across patients were few; motif clustering revealed tissue-specific shared signatures.

To note about this clone: Its antigen is not identified.

This CDR3 has 16 amino acids. Trimming cost V 4 bases and J 0 bases, with 13 bases left between them. Germline values: CDR1 SGHVS, CDR2 FNYEAQ. TCRdb's copy holds only in-frame clones and misses some; the assay was immunoSEQ multiplex PCR. The table shows 9,000 to 10,000 clones, with 60% occurring only once. This clonotype originated in a woman aged 18-50 years with breast cancer. The rearrangement joins TRBV7-6 to TRBJ1-3; D possibly corresponds to TRBD1 (6 bases). Sequences were derived from tissue from the jejunum, sampled at autopsy. CDR3 DNA sequence: TGTGCCAGCAGCTCCGGACAGACAAACTCTGGAAACACCATATATTTT. Amino acid sequence: CASSSGQTNSGNTIYF.